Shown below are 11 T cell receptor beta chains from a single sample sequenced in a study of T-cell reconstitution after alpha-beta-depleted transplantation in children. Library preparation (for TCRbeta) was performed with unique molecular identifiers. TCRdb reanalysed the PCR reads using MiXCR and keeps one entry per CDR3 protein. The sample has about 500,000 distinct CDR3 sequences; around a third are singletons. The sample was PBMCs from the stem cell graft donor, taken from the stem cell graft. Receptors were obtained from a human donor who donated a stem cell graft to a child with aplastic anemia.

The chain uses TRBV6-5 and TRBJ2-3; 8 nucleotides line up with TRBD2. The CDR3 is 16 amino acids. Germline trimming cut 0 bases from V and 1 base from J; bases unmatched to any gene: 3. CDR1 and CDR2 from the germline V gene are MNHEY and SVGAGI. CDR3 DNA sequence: TGTGCCAGCAGTTACTCCCCAGCGGGAGGCACAGATACGCAGTATTTT. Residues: CASSYSPAGGTDTQYF.

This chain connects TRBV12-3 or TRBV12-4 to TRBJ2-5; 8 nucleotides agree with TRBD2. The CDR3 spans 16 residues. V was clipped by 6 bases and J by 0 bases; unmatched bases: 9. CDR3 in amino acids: CASSYGTSPYQETQYF. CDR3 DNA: TGTGCCAGCAGCTACGGGACTAGTCCGTACCAAGAGACCCAGTACTTC.

CDR3 amino acids: CASSLTSGNSYEQYV. For the CDR3, the DNA is TGCGCCAGCAGCTTGACTAGCGGGAACTCCTACGAGCAGTACGTC. The chain links TRBV5-1 to TRBJ2-7; 10 nucleotides line up with TRBD2. This CDR3 comprises 15 residues. The J segment lost 0 bases and the V segment lost 1 base, leaving 1 base of the junction unmatched. Germline-derived CDR1 and CDR2 are SGHRS and YFSETQ.

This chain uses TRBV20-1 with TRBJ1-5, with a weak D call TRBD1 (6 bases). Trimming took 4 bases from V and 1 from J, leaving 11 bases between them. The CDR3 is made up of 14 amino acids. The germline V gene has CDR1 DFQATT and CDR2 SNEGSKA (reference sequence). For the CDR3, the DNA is TGCAGTGCTATCGCAGGGGCGAGCAATCAGCCCCAGCATTTT. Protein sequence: CSAIAGASNQPQHF.

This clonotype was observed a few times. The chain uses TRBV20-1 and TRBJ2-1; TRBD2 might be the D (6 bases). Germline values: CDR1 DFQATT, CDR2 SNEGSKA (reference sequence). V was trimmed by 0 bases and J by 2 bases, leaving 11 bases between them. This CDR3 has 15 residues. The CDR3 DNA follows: TGCAGTGCTAGAGAGGGGGGAGCGCCCTACAATGAGCAGTTCTTC. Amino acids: CSAREGGAPYNEQFF.

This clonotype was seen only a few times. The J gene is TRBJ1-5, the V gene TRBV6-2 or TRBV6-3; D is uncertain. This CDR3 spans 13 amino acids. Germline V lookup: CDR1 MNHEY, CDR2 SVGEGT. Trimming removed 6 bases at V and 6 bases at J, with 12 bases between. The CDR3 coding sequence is TGTGCCAGCAGCGACCCGAACGCTCAGCCCCAGCATTTT. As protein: CASSDPNAQPQHF.

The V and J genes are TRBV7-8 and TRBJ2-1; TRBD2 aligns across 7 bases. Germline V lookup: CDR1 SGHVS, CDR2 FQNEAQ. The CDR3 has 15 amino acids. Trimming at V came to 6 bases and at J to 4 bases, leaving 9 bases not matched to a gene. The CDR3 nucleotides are TGTGCCAGCAGGGCAGCGGGAATGGTGTACAATGAGCAGTTCTTC. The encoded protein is CASRAAGMVYNEQFF.

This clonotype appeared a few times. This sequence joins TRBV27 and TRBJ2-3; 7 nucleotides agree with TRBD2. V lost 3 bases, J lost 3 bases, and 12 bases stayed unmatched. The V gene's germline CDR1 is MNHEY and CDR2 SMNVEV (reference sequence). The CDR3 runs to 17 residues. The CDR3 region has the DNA TGTGCCAGCAGTTTTCACCGAATAGCGGGTGGGACAGATACGCAGTATTTT. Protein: CASSFHRIAGGTDTQYF.

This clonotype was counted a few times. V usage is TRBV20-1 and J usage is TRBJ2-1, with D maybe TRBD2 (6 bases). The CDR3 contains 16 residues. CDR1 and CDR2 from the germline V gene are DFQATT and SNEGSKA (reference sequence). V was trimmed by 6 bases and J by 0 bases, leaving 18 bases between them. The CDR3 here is CSAGSGDGSSYNEQFF. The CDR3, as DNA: TGCAGTGCAGGTTCGGGGGATGGGAGCTCCTACAATGAGCAGTTCTTC.

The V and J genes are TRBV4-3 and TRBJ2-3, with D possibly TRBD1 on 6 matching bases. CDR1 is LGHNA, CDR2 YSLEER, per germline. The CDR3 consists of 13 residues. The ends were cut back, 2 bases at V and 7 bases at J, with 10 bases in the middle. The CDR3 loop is CASSQQGTHTQYF. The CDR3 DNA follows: TGCGCCAGCAGCCAACAGGGGACGCATACGCAGTATTTT.

The CDR3 sequence is CASSYSQGNYGYTF. In DNA, the CDR3 is TGTGCCAGCAGTTACTCTCAGGGGAACTATGGCTACACCTTC. This chain joins TRBV6-5 and TRBJ1-2, with a weak D call TRBD1 (6 bases). The CDR3 runs 14 residues. Trimming removed 0 bases from V and 2 bases from J, with 7 bases in between. Germline lookup yields CDR1 MNHEY and CDR2 SVGAGI.